The source of this T cell receptor beta chain is a study of blood T cell repertoires in COVID-19. Original processing methods: Reference gene primer amplification in the assay estimated nucleated cell counts. Sequenced by immunoSEQ multiplex PCR; TCRdb stores in-frame clones only, minus some. That table gives V, J and clone size, and the DNA gave D and trimming. The sample consists of 260,000 or so clones, about 85% of them appearing once. Trimming left V 4 bases short and J 6 bases short, with 18 bases between. The CDR3 length is 15 residues. From germline, CDR1 is LNHDA and CDR2 SQIVND (reference sequence). This clone was seen a few times. Donors were grouped by their self-reported clinical history.

Specimen: PBMCs or T cells enriched from blood (not recorded which). V is TRBV19 and J is TRBJ1-1; D call uncertain. The TCR was taken from a woman aged 50 to 60 who had recovered from COVID-19. Here the CDR3 reads CASSRGDAPSAEAFF. DNA of the CDR3: TGTGCCAGTAGTAGGGGAGACGCCCCGAGCGCTGAAGCTTTCTTT.